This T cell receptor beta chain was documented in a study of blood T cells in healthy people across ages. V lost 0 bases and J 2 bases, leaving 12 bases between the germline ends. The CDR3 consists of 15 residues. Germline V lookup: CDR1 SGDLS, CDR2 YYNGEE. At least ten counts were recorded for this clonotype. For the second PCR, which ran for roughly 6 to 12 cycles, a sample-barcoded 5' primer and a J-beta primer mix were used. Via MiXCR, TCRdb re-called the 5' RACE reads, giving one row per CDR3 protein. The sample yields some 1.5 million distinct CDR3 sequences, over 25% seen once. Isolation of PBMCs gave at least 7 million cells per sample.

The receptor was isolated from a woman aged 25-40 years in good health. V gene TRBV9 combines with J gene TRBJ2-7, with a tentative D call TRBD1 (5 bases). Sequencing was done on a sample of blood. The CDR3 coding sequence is TGTGCCAGCAGCGTAGGTCTTCAGGGCCCCTACGAGCAGTACTTC. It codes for CASSVGLQGPYEQYF. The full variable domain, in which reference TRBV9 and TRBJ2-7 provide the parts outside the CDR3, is DSGVTQTPKHLITATGQRVTLRCSPRSGDLSVYWYQQSLDQGLQFLIQYYNGEERAKGNILERFSAQQFPDLHSELNLSSLELGDSALYFCASSVGLQGPYEQYFGPGTRLTVT.